This TCR beta chain was recorded in a study of T cell responses to AZD1222 COVID-19 vaccine (dated by TCRdb to 2020 to 2022). Background on the whole study: AZD1222 recipients with second doses at about 4 weeks or about 12 weeks were pooled, because spike-specific TCR depth and breadth did not differ between schedules. TCR sequencing was performed for about 250 trial participants, of whom roughly 200 were given two doses of AZD1222 and around 25 were given two doses of MenACWY control vaccine. Trial participants were enrolled by age into 18-55, 56-69 and 70-plus year subgroups, with approximately 160, 26 and 62 TCR-sequenced participants respectively.

The CDR3 sequence holds 15 residues, the cysteine and phenylalanine included. Solely the CDR3 DNA is kept, with 45 bases framed from the first base. The junction carries 10 bases between V and J, which are trimmed by 4 bases and 0 bases respectively. CDR1 and CDR2 are drawn from the germline V gene (reference sequence): LNHDA, SQIVND. The time point label on this specimen signifies: baseline before first vaccination. Samples from vaccinated people were obtained from the UK trials COV001 and COV002, which included a single-blind randomized controlled phase 2/3 trial of AZD1222 (ChAdOx1 nCoV-19) in healthy adults. For TCRbeta chain sequencing, PBMC samples from trial participants were taken at day 0 and at day 28 after the second dose. For this clone: The specificity of this receptor is unknown. No much larger clone is present one base from it, and per-base qualities are unavailable.

Paper-wide results and their limitations: Reportedly, almost half of the unique spike-specific TCRs recognized epitopes lying outside the regions that are mutated in the B.1.351 and B.1.1.7 variants. Because no day 14 peak-response samples were available, repertoires were characterized only after the peak T cell response. After two AZD1222 doses, spike-specific TCR breadth and depth were significantly higher than at day 0 and than in MenACWY recipients. The 56-69-year group was small, and its depth increase did not reach significance, likely because of low power. The whole spike protein was spanned by vaccine-associated CD4 TCRs, and dominant responses were seen in regions 160-218 and 743-854. Most participants were white British and females outnumbered males, and the authors suggested that clonal diversity may have been underestimated. Conclusions about previously exposed vaccinees are limited because only a handful of AZD1222 recipients were SARS-CoV-2 seropositive at baseline.

The CDR3 regions of human TCRbeta chains were subjected to immunosequencing. As for the authors' bioinformatics: Repertoire TCRs were checked for matches against a reference library of SARS-CoV-2-specific TCRs that had been generated using the MIRA antigen-specificity platform. Breadth was defined as the fraction of unique TCRs that were SARS-CoV-2-associated, and depth was defined as the fraction of total T cells that were SARS-CoV-2-associated. Using the MIRA data, each spike-specific TCR was mapped to the spike region that the TCR reacts to and placed in a CD4 or CD8 class. Log10-transformed breadth and depth values were compared by one-way ANOVA with Sidak's multiple comparisons tests. TCRdb took this table from immuneACCESS and kept in-frame rearrangements with V and J called. Such tables lack part of the clones; where checked against another copy, unresolved V genes explain under half of the gap, and the rest is unexplained. V, J and clone size were drawn from that table, and D and trimming were deduced from the DNA. The sample table lists tens of thousands of clones, roughly four fifths of them with a count of one. The ten largest make up approximately 5.4% of the sample.

The receptor's source is an adult in good health. The sequencing used peripheral blood, collected on day 0 of AZD1222 vaccination. The chain links TRBV19 with TRBJ1-3; D gene: possibly TRBD1, on 5 matching bases. The nucleotides are TGTGCCAGTAGTACAGGGATGATCTCTGGAAACACCATATATTTT. Translated, it reads CASSTGMISGNTIYF.